This T cell receptor (beta chain) is drawn from a study of identical twins' blood T cells. One entry per CDR3 protein results from TCRdb running MiXCR on the 5' RACE reads. The sample includes fewer than 450,000 distinct CDR3 sequences, 25% to 35% of them seen just once. Between the trimmed V and J ends, which lost 0 bases and 7 bases, there was a span of 9 bases. This CDR3 has 14 amino acids. Germline V gene data show CDR1 as LGHDT and CDR2 as YNNKEL (reference sequence). The sample holds a few counts of this clonotype. This TCR was recovered from a woman between 18 and 50 years old in good health. The sample consisted of PBMCs. The gene calls are TRBV3-1 and TRBJ2-2, with D perhaps matching TRBD2 (5 bases). The CDR3 here is CASSQEGRGGELFF. The CDR3 nucleotides read TGTGCCAGCAGCCAAGAAGGACGGGGCGGGGAGCTGTTTTTT.